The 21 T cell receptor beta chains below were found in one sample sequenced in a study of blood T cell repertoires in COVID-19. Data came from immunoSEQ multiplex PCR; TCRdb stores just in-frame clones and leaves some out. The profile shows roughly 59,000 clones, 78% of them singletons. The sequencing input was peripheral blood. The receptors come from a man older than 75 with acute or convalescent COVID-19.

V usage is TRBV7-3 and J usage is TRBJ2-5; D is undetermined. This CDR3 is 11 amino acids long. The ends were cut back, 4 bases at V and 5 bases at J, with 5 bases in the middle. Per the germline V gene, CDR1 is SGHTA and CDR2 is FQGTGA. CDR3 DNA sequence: TGTGCCAGCAGCTCTCCTGAGACCCAGTACTTC. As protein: CASSSPETQYF.

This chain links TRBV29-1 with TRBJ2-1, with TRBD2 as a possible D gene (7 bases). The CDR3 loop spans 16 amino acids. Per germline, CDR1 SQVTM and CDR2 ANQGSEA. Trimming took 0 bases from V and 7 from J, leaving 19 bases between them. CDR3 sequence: CSVEDRGGGPGNEQFF. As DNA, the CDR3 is TGCAGCGTTGAAGATAGAGGGGGGGGGCCCGGTAATGAGCAGTTCTTC.

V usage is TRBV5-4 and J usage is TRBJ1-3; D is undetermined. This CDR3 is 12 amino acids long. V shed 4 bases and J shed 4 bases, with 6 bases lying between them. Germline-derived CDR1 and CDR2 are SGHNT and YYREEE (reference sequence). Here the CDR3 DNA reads TGTGCCAGCAGCGGGCCCGGAAACACCATATATTTT. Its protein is CASSGPGNTIYF.

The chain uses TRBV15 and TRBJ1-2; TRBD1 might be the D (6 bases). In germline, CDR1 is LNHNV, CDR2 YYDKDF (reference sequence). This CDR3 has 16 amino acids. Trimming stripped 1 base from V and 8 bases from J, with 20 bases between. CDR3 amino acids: CATSRAMRGAFWGYTF. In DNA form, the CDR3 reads TGTGCCACCAGCAGAGCGATGCGGGGGGCATTTTGGGGCTACACCTTC.

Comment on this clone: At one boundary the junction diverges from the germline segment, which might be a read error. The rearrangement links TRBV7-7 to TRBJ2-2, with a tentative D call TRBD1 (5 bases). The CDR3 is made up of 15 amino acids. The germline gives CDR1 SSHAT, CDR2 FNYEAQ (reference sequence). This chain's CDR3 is CASSPKTGNTGELFF. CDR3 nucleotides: TGTGCTAGCAGCCCCAAAACAGGGAACACCGGGGAGCTGTTTTTT.

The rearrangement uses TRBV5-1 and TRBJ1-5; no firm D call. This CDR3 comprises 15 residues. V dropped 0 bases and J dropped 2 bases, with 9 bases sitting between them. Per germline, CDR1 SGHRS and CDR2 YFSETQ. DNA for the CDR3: TGCGCCAGCAGCTTGGGAGGGATTGGCAATCAGCCCCAGCATTTT. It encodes CASSLGGIGNQPQHF.

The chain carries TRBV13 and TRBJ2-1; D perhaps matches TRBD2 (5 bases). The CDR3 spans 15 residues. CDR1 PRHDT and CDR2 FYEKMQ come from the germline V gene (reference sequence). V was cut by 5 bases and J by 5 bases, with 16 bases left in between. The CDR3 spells CASSPPSPGNNEQFF. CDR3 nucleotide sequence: TGTGCCAGCAGCCCCCCCTCTCCCGGGAACAATGAGCAGTTCTTC.

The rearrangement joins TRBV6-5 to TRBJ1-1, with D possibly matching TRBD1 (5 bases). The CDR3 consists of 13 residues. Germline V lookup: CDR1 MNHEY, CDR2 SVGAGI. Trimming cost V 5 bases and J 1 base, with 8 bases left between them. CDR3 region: CASSTRGNTEAFF. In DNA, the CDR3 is TGTGCCAGCAGTACAAGGGGGAACACTGAAGCTTTCTTT.

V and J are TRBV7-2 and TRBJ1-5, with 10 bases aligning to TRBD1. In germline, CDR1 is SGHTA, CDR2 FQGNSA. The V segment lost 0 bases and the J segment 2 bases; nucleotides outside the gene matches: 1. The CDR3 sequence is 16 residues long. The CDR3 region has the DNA TGTGCCAGCAGCTTAGCGGGGACAGGGGGCAATCAGCCCCAGCATTTT. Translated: CASSLAGTGGNQPQHF.

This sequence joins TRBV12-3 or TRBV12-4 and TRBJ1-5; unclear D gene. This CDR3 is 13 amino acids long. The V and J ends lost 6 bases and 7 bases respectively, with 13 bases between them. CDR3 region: CASRRAGEQPQHF. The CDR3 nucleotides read TGTGCCAGCAGGCGGGCCGGGGAACAGCCCCAGCATTTT.

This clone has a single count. This CDR3 is CASTRGVIVEAFF. CDR3 in DNA: TGTGCCAGCACCCGGGGGGTGATAGTTGAAGCTTTCTTT. This chain joins TRBV11-2 and TRBJ1-1; D may be TRBD1 (5 bases). V was cut by 7 bases and J by 7 bases, with 16 bases left in between. The germline V gene has CDR1 SGHAT and CDR2 FQNNGV. The CDR3 length is 13 residues.

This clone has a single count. In nucleotides, the CDR3 is TGTGCCAGCAGCTTAGGCGGTGGGACTATTAGCGGGAGAATGAGCTACGAGCAGTACTTC. This translates into CASSLGGGTISGRMSYEQYF. The chain has TRBV11-3 and TRBJ2-7; the match to TRBD2 covers 9 bases. The CDR3 sequence is 20 residues long. Germline V gene sequence: CDR1 SGHNT, CDR2 YENEEA. V lost 1 base, J lost 3 bases, and 19 bases stayed unmatched.

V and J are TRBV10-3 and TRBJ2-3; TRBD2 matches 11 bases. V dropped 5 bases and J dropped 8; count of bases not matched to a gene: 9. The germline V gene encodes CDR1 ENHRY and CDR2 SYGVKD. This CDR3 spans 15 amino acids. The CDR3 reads CAISPGLAEGGTQYF. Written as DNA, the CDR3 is TGTGCCATCAGTCCGGGACTAGCGGAAGGGGGTACGCAGTATTTT.

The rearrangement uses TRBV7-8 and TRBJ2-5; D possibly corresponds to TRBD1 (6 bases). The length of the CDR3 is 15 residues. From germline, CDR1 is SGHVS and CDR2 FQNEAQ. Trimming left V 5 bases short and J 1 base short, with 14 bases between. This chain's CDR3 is CASSPDTGTQETQYF. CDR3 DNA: TGTGCCAGCAGCCCGGACACAGGGACCCAAGAGACCCAGTACTTC.

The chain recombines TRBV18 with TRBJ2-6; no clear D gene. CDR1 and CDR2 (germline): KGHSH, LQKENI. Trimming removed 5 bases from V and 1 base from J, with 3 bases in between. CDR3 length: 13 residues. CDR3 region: CASSSSGANVLTF. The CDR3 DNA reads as TGTGCCAGCTCATCTTCTGGGGCCAACGTCCTGACTTTC.

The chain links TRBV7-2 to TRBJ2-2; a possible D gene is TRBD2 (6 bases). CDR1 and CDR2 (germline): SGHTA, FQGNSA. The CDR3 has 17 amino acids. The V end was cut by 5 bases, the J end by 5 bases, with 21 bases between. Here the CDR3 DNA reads TGTGCCAGCAGCCCTCGTTCGGGCGGGGTTGGGACCGGGGAGCTGTTTTTT. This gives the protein CASSPRSGGVGTGELFF.

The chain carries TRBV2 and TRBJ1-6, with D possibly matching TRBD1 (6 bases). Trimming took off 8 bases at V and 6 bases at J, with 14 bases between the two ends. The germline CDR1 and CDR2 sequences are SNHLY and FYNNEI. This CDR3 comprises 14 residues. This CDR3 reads CASGLGRGNSPLHF. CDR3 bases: TGTGCCAGCGGTCTAGGCAGGGGTAATTCACCCCTCCACTTT.

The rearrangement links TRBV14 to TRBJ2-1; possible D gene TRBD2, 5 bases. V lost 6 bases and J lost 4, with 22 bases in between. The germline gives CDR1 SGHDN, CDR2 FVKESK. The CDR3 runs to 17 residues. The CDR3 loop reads CASRPSFGRPLYNEQFF. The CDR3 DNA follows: TGTGCCAGCAGGCCAAGTTTTGGGAGACCGCTTTACAATGAGCAGTTCTTC. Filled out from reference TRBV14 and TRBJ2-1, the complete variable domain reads EAGVTQFPSHSVIEKGQTVTLRCDPISGHDNLYWYRRVMGKEIKFLLHFVKESKQDESGMPNNRFLAERTGGTYSTLKVQPAELEDSGVYFCASRPSFGRPLYNEQFFGPGTRLTVL.

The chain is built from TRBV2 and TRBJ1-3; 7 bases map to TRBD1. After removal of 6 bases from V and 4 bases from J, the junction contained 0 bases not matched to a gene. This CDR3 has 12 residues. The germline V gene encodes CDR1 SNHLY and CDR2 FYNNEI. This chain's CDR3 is CASRTGGNTIYF. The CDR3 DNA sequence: TGTGCCAGCAGGACAGGGGGAAACACCATATATTTT.

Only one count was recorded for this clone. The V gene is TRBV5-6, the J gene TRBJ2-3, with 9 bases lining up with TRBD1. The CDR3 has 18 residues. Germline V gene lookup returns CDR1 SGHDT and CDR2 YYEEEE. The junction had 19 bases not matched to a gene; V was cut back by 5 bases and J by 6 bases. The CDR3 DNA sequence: TGTGCCAGCAGGACTTTTAGAGCGGGACAGGGACTACCTGATACGCAGTATTTT. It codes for CASRTFRAGQGLPDTQYF.

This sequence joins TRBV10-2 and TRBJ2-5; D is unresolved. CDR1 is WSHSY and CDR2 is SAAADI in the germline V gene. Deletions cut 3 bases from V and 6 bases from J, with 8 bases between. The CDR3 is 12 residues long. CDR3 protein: CASSDGPKTQYF. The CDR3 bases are TGCGCCAGCAGTGATGGGCCAAAGACCCAGTACTTC.